This entry lists 7 T cell receptor beta chains sequenced from one sample in a study of shared clonotypes between healthy human individuals. TCRdb keeps only in-frame clones here, not all; method: immunoSEQ multiplex PCR. The table lists 1,400,000 or so clones, less than 99% of them singletons. The sample consisted of naive CD4+ T cells sorted from blood. The subset is: CD45RA+ positively selected. These TCRs come from a man aged 25-45 years in good health.

CDR3 amino acids: CASSLVAAFNTGELFF. The CDR3 DNA sequence: TGTGCCAGCAGCTTGGTAGCTGCCTTCAACACCGGGGAGCTGTTTTTT. This chain links TRBV5-5 with TRBJ2-2; D unclear. Germline CDR1 reads SGHKS; CDR2 reads YYEKEE (reference sequence). Trimming took off 0 bases at V and 2 bases at J, with 11 bases between the two ends. The CDR3 sequence is 16 residues long.

The V call is TRBV30, the J call TRBJ2-5; D gene unclear. The germline V gene encodes CDR1 GTSNPN and CDR2 SVGIG (reference sequence). This CDR3 is built from 14 residues. The V end lost 0 bases, the J end lost 4 bases, and 12 bases lay between the germline ends. CDR3 DNA sequence: TGTGCCTGGAGTGTACTGGGAATCCCAGAGACCCAGTACTTC. Translating it yields CAWSVLGIPETQYF.

This sequence joins TRBV5-1 and TRBJ2-7; 8 bases match TRBD1. Trimming took 4 bases from V and 4 from J; bases not matched to a gene: 10. Germline CDR1 and CDR2: SGHRS and YFSETQ. The CDR3 has 15 amino acids. In DNA form, the CDR3 reads TGCGCCAGCAGCCAAGGACAGGGACGGCCTTACGAGCAGTACTTC. Protein: CASSQGQGRPYEQYF. Filled out from reference TRBV5-1 and TRBJ2-7, the complete variable domain reads KAGVTQTPRYLIKTRGQQVTLSCSPISGHRSVSWYQQTPGQGLQFLFEYFSETQRNKGNFPGRFSGRQFSNSRSEMNVSTLELGDSALYLCASSQGQGRPYEQYFGPGTRLTVT.

The chain is built from TRBV28 and TRBJ1-1; 9 bases align to TRBD1. Losses at the gene ends were 6 bases for V and 8 bases for J; bases not matched to a gene: 10. The CDR3 runs to 14 residues. Germline V gene sequence: CDR1 MDHEN, CDR2 SYDVKM. CDR3 DNA: TGTGCCAGCAGGCGTCCGGGACAGGGACCAGAAGCTTTCTTT. It codes for CASRRPGQGPEAFF.

The rearrangement links TRBV6-5 to TRBJ1-1, with no clear D. CDR3 size: 14 residues. CDR1 is MNHEY, CDR2 SVGAGI, per germline. With 3 bases removed from V and 2 bases from J, the gap between germline ends came to 10 bases. The CDR3 DNA reads TGTGCCAGCAGTTATGGGAGCGGCAACACTGAAGCTTTCTTT. Its protein is CASSYGSGNTEAFF.

The gene calls are TRBV10-3 and TRBJ2-1; no firm D call. This CDR3 is built from 13 residues. The V and J ends lost 10 bases and 3 bases respectively, with 13 bases between them. Germline V lookup: CDR1 ENHRY, CDR2 SYGVKD. This CDR3 reads CATASDHYNEQFF. CDR3 coding DNA: TGTGCCACGGCCTCCGACCACTACAATGAGCAGTTCTTC.

The sample holds one count of this clone. The chain employs TRBV10-3 and TRBJ2-1; 9 bases line up with TRBD1. The J segment lost 7 bases and the V segment lost 10 bases, leaving 14 bases of the junction unmatched. The germline V gene has CDR1 ENHRY and CDR2 SYGVKD. The length of the CDR3 is 15 residues. The CDR3 nucleotides read TGTGCCACACAAGGGACAGGGTCGGGATCTAATGAGCAGTTCTTC. Translation gives CATQGTGSGSNEQFF.